The source of this T cell receptor beta chain is a study of post-analysis software for immune sequencing data. Across the study: Relapsing-remitting, secondary progressive and progressive-relapsing multiple sclerosis courses were included. General study results and limits: Several TRBV segments were more frequent in patients than controls; TRBV5-6, TRBV5-1 and TRBV20-1 belonged to this group.

The ends lost 5 bases at V and 3 bases at J; junction bases unmatched: 11. The CDR3 has 16 residues. Per the germline V gene, CDR1 is SEHNR and CDR2 is FQNEAQ (reference sequence). In regard to this clonotype: Its specificity is unknown.

Carried by the TCR beta cDNA libraries were unique molecular identifiers. TCRdb reprocessed the PCR reads with MiXCR, giving one entry per CDR3 protein. The profile shows about 820,000 distinct CDR3 sequences, about 50% of them singletons. Input material: blood. This TCR was recovered from a girl aged 5-17 years with multiple sclerosis. The chain couples TRBV7-9 to TRBJ2-3; the match to TRBD2 covers 7 bases. The CDR3, as DNA: TGTGCCAGCAGCCTGGGACTAACGGGAGAGACAGATACGCAGTATTTT. Its translation: CASSLGLTGETDTQYF.